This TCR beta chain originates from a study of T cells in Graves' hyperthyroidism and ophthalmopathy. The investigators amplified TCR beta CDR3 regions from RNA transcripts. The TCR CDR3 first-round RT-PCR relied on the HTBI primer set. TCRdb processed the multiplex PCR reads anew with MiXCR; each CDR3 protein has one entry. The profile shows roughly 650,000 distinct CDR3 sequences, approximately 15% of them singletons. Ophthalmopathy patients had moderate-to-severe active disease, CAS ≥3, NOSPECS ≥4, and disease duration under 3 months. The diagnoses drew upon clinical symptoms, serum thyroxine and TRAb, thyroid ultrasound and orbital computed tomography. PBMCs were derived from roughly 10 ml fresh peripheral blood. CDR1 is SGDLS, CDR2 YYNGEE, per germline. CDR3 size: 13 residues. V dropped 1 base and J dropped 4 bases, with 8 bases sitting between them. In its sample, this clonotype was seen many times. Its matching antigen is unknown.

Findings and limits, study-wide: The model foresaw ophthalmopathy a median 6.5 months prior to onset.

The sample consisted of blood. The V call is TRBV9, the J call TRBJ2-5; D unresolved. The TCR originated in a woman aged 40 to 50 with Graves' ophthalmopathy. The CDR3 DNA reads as TGTGCCAGCAGCGTACAAGTAGGAGAGACCCAGTACTTC. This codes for CASSVQVGETQYF.